This TCR beta chain was sequenced during a study of Ad26.COV2.S vaccination and SARS-CoV-2 variants. The germline CDR1 and CDR2 sequences are MDHEN and SYDVKM. V trimming: 5 bases; J trimming: 7 bases; junction bases outside the gene matches: 17. CDR3 size: 18 residues. Generated by immunoSEQ multiplex PCR, the TCRdb table keeps only in-frame clones and is missing some. The sample holds more than 300,000 clones; about 82% are singletons and the top ten take 2% to 2.5%. A single count supports this clone. What it recognizes is unknown. Points from the study as a whole: Reportedly, spike-specific CD8+ and CD4+ T cell responses achieved substantial breadth once vaccination had taken place.

Treatment here: roughly 19 received Ad26.COV2.S at low or high dose, single or two shots; roughly five received placebo; per-sample allocation not given. Sampling happened 63 days after the first vaccine or placebo injection. This chain uses TRBV28 with TRBJ1-2; 12 bases are shared with TRBD1. The source material was peripheral blood, sampled in a trial of Ad26.COV2.S vaccine versus placebo. This clonotype was sampled from a person aged 18-60 years who received the Ad26.COV2.S COVID-19 vaccine or a placebo. The CDR3 DNA sequence: TGTGCCAGCAGTATACCCGGGACAGGGGGCCGAGGTCTGGGTGGCTACACCTTC. Protein sequence: CASSIPGTGGRGLGGYTF.